This TCR beta chain derives from a study of cytomegalovirus exposure and HLA in healthy donors. Findings of the study overall: Some TCR beta chains (around 180 of them) were listed as cytomegalovirus-associated.

Germline V gene sequence: CDR1 LNHDA, CDR2 SQIVND (reference sequence). This CDR3 is 16 amino acids long. V lost 6 bases and J 8 bases, leaving 22 bases between the germline ends. As to this clone: Its antigen is as yet unknown.

PCR was performed using 60 Vbeta and 13 Jbeta primers. Profiled with immunoSEQ multiplex PCR; TCRdb holds only in-frame clones, not every one. The table records approximately 210,000 clones, roughly 77% of them present only once. The sequenced sample was PBMCs. This TCR came from a woman between 45 and 65 years old in good health and CMV-seronegative. The chain employs TRBV19 and TRBJ1-4, with a weak D call TRBD1 (6 bases). The DNA of the CDR3 is TGTGCCAGTAGCCCAGGGGTTTCTGGAGTGGAAGAAAAACTGTTTTTT. Encoded protein: CASSPGVSGVEEKLFF.